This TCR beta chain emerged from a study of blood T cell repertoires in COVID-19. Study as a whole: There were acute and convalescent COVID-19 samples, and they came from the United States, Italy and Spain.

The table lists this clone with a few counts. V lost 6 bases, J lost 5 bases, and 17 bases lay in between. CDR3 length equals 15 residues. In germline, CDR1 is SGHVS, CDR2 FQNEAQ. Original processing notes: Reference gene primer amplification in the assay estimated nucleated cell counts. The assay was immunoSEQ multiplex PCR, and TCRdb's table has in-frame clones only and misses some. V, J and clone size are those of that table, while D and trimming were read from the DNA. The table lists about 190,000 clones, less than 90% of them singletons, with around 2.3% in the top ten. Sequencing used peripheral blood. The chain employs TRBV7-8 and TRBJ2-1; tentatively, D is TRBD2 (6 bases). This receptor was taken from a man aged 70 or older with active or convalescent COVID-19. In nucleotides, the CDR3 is TGTGCCAGCAGTCAACGGCGGGACCTAAACAATGAGCAGTTCTTC. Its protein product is CASSQRRDLNNEQFF.